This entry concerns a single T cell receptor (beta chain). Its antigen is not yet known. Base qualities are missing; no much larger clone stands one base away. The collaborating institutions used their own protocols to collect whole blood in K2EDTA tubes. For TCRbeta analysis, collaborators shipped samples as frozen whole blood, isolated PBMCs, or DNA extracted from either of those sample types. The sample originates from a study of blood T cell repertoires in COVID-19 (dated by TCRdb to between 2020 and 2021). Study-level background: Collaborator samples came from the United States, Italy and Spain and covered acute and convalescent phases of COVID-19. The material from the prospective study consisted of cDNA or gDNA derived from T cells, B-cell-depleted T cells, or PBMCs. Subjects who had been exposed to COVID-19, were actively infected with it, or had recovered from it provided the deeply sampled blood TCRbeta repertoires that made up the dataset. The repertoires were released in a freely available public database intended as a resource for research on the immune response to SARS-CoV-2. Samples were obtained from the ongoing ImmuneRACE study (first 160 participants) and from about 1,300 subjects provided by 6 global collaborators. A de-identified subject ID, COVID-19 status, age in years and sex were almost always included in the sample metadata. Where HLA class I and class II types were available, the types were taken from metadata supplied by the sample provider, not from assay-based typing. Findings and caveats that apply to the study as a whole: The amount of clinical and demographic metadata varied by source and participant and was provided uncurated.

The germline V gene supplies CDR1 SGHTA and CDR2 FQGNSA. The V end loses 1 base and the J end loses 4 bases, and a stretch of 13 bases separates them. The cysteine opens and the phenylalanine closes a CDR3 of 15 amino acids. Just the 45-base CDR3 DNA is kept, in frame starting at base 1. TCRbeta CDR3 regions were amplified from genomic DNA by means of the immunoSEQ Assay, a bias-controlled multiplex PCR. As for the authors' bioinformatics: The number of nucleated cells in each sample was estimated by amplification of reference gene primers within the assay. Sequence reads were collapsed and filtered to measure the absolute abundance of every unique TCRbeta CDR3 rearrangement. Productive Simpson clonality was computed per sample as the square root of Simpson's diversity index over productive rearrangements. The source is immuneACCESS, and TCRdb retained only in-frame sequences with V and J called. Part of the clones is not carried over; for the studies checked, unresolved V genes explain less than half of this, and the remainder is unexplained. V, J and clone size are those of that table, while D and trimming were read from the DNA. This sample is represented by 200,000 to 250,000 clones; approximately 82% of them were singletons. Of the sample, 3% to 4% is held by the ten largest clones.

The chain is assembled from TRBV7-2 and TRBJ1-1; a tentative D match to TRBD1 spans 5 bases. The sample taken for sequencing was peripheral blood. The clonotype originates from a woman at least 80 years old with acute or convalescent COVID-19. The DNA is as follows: TGTGCCAGCAGCTTAGTAGCAGGGAAAGGCACTGAAGCTTTCTTT. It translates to CASSLVAGKGTEAFF.